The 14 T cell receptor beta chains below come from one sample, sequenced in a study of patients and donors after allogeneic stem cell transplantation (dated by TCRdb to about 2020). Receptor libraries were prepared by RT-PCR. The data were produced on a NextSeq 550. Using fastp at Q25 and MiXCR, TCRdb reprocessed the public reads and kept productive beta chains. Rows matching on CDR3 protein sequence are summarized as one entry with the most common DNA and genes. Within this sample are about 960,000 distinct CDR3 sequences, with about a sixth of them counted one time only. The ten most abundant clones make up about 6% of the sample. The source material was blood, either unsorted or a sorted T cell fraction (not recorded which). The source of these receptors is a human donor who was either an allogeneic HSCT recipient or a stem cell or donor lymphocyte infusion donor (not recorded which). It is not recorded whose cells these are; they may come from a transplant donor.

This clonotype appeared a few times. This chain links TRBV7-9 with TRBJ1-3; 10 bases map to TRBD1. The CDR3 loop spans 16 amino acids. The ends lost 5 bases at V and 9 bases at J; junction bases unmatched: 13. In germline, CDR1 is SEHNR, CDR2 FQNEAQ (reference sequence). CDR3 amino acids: CASSRRGTGERSTIYF. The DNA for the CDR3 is TGTGCCAGCAGCCGCCGCGGGACAGGGGAAAGAAGCACCATATATTTT. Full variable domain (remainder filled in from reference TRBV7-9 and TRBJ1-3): DTGVSQNPRHKITKRGQNVTFRCDPISEHNRLYWYRQTLGQGPEFLTYFQNEAQLEKSRLLSDRFSAERPKGSFSTLEIQRTEQGDSAMYLCASSRRGTGERSTIYFGEGSWLTVV.

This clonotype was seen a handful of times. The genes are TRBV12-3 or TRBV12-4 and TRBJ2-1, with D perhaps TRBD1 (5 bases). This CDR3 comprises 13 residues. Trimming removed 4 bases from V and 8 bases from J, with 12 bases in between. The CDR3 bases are TGTGCCAGCAGTTATGACAGTACGCATGAGCAGTTCTTC. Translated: CASSYDSTHEQFF.

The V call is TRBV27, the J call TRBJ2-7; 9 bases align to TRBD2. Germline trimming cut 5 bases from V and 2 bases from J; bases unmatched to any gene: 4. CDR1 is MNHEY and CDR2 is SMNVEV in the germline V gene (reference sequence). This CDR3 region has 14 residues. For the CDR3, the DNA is TGTGCCAGCAGTCCGGGACTAGCCCCCTACGAGCAGTACTTC. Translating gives CASSPGLAPYEQYF.

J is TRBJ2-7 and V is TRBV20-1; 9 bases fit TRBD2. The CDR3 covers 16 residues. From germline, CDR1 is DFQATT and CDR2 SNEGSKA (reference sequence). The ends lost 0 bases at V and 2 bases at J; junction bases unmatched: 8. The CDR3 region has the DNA TGCAGTGCTAGAGATCTAGCGGGACACCACCCCTACGAGCAGTACTTC. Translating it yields CSARDLAGHHPYEQYF.

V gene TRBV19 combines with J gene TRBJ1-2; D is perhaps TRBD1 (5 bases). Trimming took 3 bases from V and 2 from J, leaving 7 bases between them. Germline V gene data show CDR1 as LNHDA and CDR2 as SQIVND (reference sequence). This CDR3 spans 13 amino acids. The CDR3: CASSMGGNYGYTF. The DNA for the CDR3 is TGTGCCAGTAGTATGGGGGGGAACTATGGCTACACCTTC.

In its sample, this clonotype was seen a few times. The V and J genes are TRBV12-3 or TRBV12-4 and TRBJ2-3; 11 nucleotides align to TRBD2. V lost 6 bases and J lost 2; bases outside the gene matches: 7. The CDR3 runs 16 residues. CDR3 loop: CASSRLAGSFTDTQYF. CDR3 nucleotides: TGTGCCAGCAGCAGACTAGCGGGGTCGTTCACAGATACGCAGTATTTT.

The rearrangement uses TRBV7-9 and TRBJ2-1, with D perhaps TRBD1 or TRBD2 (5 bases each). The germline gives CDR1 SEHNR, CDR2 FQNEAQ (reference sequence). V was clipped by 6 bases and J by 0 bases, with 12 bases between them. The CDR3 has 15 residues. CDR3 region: CASRRRDHSYNEQFF. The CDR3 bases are TGTGCCAGCAGGCGCCGGGACCACTCCTACAATGAGCAGTTCTTC.

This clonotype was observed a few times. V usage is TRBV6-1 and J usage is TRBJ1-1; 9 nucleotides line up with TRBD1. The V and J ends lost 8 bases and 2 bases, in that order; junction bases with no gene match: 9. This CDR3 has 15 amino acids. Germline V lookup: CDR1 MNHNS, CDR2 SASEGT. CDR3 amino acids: CASSYSQGANTEAFF. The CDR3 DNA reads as TGTGCCAGCTCATATTCACAGGGGGCCAACACTGAAGCTTTCTTT.

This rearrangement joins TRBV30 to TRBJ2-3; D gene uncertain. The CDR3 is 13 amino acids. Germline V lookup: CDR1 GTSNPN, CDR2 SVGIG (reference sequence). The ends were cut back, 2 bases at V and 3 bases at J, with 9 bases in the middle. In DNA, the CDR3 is TGTGCCTGGAGTCGGGCTGGTACAGATACGCAGTATTTT. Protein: CAWSRAGTDTQYF.

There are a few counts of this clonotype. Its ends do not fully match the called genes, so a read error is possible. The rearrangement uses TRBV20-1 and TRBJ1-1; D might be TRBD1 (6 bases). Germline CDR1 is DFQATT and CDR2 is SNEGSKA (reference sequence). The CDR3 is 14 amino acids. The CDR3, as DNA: TGCAGTGTTAGAACCCAGGGGTTGGGCACTGAAGCTTTCTTT. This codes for CSVRTQGLGTEAFF.

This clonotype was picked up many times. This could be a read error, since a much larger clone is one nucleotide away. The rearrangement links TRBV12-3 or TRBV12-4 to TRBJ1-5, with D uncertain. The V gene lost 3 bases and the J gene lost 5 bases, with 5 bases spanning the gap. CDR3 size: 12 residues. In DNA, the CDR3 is TGTGCCAGCAGTTTCGAGGATCAGCCCCAGCATTTT. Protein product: CASSFEDQPQHF.

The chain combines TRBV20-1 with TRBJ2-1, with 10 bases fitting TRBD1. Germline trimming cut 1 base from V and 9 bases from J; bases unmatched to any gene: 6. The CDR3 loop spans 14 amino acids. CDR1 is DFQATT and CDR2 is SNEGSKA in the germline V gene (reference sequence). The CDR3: CSARGTGGGGEQFF. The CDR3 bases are TGCAGTGCTAGAGGGACAGGGGGTGGGGGTGAGCAGTTCTTC.

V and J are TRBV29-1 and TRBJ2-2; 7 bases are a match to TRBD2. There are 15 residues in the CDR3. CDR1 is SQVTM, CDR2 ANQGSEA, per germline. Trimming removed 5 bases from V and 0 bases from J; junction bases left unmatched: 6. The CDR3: CSVTLAHANTGELFF. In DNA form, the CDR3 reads TGCAGCGTTACACTAGCGCACGCGAACACCGGGGAGCTGTTTTTT.

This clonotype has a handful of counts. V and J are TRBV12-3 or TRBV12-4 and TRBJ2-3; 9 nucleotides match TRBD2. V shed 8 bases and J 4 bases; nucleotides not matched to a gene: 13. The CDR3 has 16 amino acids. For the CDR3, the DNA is TGTGCCAGCGAAGATAGGGCGGGGGGGCGGCCAGATACGCAGTATTTT. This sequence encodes CASEDRAGGRPDTQYF.